This T cell receptor (beta chain) was sequenced during a study of OX40 agonist ivuxolimab in advanced cancers. The V end lost 1 base, the J end lost 2 bases, and 13 bases lay between the germline ends. Germline V gene lookup returns CDR1 SGHDT and CDR2 YYEEEE. The CDR3 runs to 15 residues. The protocol was immunoSEQ multiplex PCR, while the TCRdb copy is restricted to in-frame clones and leaves out a portion. The data contain some 34,000 clones, approximately 88% of them singletons. The material sequenced was CD4+ or CD8+ T cells sorted from blood, taken in a trial of the OX40 agonist ivuxolimab. The sequence was collected from an adult with an advanced solid tumor such as melanoma, head and neck, liver or kidney cancer. This chain uses TRBV5-6 with TRBJ2-7; D not certain. The CDR3 protein is CASSLRPTLTYEQYF. Written as DNA, the CDR3 is TGTGCCAGCAGCTTGAGACCGACCCTGACCTACGAGCAGTACTTC. Drawing the rest from reference TRBV5-6 and TRBJ2-7, the complete variable domain is DAGVTQSPTHLIKTRGQQVTLRCSPKSGHDTVSWYQQALGQGPQFIFQYYEEEERQRGNFPDRFSGHQFPNYSSELNVNALLLGDSALYLCASSLRPTLTYEQYFGPGTRLTVT.